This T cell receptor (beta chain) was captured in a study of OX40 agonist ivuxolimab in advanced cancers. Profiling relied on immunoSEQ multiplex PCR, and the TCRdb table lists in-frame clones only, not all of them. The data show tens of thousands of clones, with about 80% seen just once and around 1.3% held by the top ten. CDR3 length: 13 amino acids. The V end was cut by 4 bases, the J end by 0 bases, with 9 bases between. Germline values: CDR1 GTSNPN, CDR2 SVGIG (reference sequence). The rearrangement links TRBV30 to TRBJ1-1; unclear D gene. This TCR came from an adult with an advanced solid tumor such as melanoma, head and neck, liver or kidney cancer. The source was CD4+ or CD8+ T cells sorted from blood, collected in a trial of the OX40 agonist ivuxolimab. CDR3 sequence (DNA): TGTGCCTGGAATGTTCAGGTGAACACTGAAGCTTTCTTT. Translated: CAWNVQVNTEAFF.